Included here is one TCR beta chain sequence, with context. Treatment of the sample: roughly 18 received Ad26.COV2.S at low or high dose, single or two shots; 5 received placebo; per-sample allocation not given. Sampling happened 63 days after the first vaccine or placebo injection. These data come from a study of Ad26.COV2.S vaccination and SARS-CoV-2 variants. Data came from immunoSEQ multiplex PCR; TCRdb stores just in-frame clones and leaves some out. The sample has about 330,000 clones; under 90% are singletons. There are 13 residues in the CDR3. Per germline, CDR1 LNHDA and CDR2 SQIVND (reference sequence). V lost 4 bases and J 1 base, leaving 7 bases between the germline ends.

The sample here was peripheral blood, taken in a trial of Ad26.COV2.S vaccine versus placebo. The V call is TRBV19, the J call TRBJ2-5; the D is unclear. The receptor was derived from a person aged 18-65 years who received the Ad26.COV2.S COVID-19 vaccine or a placebo. The CDR3 region has the DNA TGTGCCAGTAGTAGTGGAGTCCAAGAGACCCAGTACTTC. As protein: CASSSGVQETQYF.